This TCR beta chain was identified during a study of blood T cell repertoires in COVID-19. Clones were sequenced by immunoSEQ multiplex PCR, and TCRdb holds only the in-frame ones, with some missing. The sample records about 67,000 clones, roughly 88% being singletons. The V and J ends lost 0 bases and 6 bases respectively, with 10 bases between them. Germline lookup yields CDR1 SGHRS and CDR2 YFSETQ. The CDR3 is made up of 14 amino acids. The TCR comes from a woman between 55 and 75 years old with acute or convalescent COVID-19. Material for sequencing was peripheral blood. The gene calls are TRBV5-1 and TRBJ2-1, with D possibly being TRBD1 (6 bases). The CDR3 region has the DNA TGCGCCAGCAGCTTGGGGGCAGGGGTCAATGAGCAGTTCTTC. Translation gives CASSLGAGVNEQFF.